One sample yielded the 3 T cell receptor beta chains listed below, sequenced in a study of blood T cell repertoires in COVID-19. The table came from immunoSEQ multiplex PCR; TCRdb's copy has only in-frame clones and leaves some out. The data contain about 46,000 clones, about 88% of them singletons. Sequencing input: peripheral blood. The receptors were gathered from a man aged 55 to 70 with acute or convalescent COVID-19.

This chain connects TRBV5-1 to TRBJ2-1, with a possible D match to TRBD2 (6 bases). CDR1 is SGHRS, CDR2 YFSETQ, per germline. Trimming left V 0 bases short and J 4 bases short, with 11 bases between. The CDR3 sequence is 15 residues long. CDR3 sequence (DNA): TGCGCCAGCAGCTTGGCATCGGGAGCGTACAATGAGCAGTTCTTC. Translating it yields CASSLASGAYNEQFF. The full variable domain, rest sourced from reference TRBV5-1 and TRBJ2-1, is KAGVTQTPRYLIKTRGQQVTLSCSPISGHRSVSWYQQTPGQGLQFLFEYFSETQRNKGNFPGRFSGRQFSNSRSEMNVSTLELGDSALYLCASSLASGAYNEQFFGPGTRLTVL.

CDR3 amino acids: CASSLDLGGEQFF. The CDR3 bases are TGTGCCAGCAGCTTGGATCTAGGGGGTGAGCAGTTCTTC. J is TRBJ2-1 and V is TRBV5-4, with D possibly TRBD1 on 6 matching bases. This CDR3 spans 13 amino acids. V was trimmed by 0 bases and J by 9 bases, leaving 10 bases between them. Germline lookup yields CDR1 SGHNT and CDR2 YYREEE (reference sequence).

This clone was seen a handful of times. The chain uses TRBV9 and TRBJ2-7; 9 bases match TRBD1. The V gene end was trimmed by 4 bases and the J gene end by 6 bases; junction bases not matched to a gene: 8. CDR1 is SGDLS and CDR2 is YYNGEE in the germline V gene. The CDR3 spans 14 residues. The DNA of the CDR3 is TGTGCCAGCAGCCCCGGACAGGGGTACGGCGAGCAGTACTTC. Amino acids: CASSPGQGYGEQYF.